This is a list of T cell receptor beta chains from one sample in a study of cytomegalovirus exposure and HLA in healthy donors. The method was immunoSEQ multiplex PCR; TCRdb's version includes in-frame clones alone and lacks a portion of them. The sample yields about 180,000 clones, roughly 84% seen once. The sequencing input was PBMCs. The receptors shown here come from a man aged 30-40 years in good health and CMV-seronegative. Each CDR3 is given without its conserved first and last residue.

v_gene,j_gene,CDR3aa
TRBV5-1,TRBJ2-2,ASTGFNGGELF
TRBV5-1,TRBJ2-1,ASSLTGTGVGNEQF
TRBV28,TRBJ2-5,ASSYQGIAGETQY
TRBV7-2,TRBJ2-1,ASSPSGGAWNEQF
TRBV9,TRBJ2-5,ASSVGAQTSGRQGETQY
TRBV18,TRBJ2-1,ASSYSSSVDYNEQF
TRBV7-9,TRBJ2-7,ASSFPTGGDYEQY
TRBV19,TRBJ1-2,ASSRNRAGYT
TRBV7-2,TRBJ2-5,ASSLLALRGQETQY
TRBV4-2,TRBJ1-3,ASSQDRDRGPFLSGNTIY
TRBV6-1,TRBJ2-7,ASSQEGYEQY
TRBV18,TRBJ1-1,ASSPGGDSEAF
TRBV5-4,TRBJ1-2,ASSLGTGLYGYT
TRBV7-6,TRBJ2-7,ASSLRTGIGYEQY
TRBV5-6,TRBJ1-1,ASSSWGAGDTEAF
TRBV7-2,TRBJ2-2,ASSLTGAANTGELF
TRBV25-1,TRBJ1-5,ASSTGNYQPQH
TRBV19,TRBJ1-2,ASRAGDGYT
TRBV14,TRBJ2-2,ASSQRAPSTGELF
TRBV4-2,TRBJ2-7,ASSHGGSYEQY
TRBV9,TRBJ1-2,ASSAGGTPFGYT
TRBV28,TRBJ1-1,ASSLAGVGNTEAF
TRBV5-5,TRBJ2-3,ASSLTDTQY
TRBV9,TRBJ2-7,ASSGTGGNEQY
TRBV27,TRBJ2-2,ASSQNTGELF
TRBV4-1,TRBJ2-1,ASSHPRGGSGSGNEQF
TRBV29-1,TRBJ2-3,SVSLGQGGPDTQY